These 15 T cell receptor beta chains share one sample of origin, sequenced in a study of relationships among human T cell subsets. The T cell receptor alpha and beta CDR3 regions were amplified from mRNA by semiquantitative ARM-PCR. ARM-PCR used tagged nested gene-specific primers, then communal superprimers for exponential amplification. TCRdb re-derived calls from the multiplex PCR reads in MiXCR, one entry per CDR3 protein. The repertoire holds roughly 13,000 distinct CDR3 sequences, with around 64% as singletons. Bead selections for CD25, CD56 and CD294 left a flow-through collected as Th1 cells. Input material: CD4+ Th1 cells sorted from blood. The receptor set was obtained from a middle-aged man in good health.

This sequence joins TRBV28 and TRBJ1-5; D may be TRBD1 (5 bases). CDR1 and CDR2 (germline): MDHEN, SYDVKM. Deletions cut 4 bases from V and 6 bases from J, with 16 bases between. The CDR3 has 15 residues. The CDR3 sequence is CASSSRGYLSQPQHF. CDR3 sequence (DNA): TGTGCCAGCAGTTCCCGGGGGTATCTCTCTCAGCCCCAGCATTTT.

The J gene is TRBJ1-1, the V gene TRBV25-1, with a tentative D call TRBD1 (6 bases). V lost 8 bases and J 6 bases, leaving 13 bases between the germline ends. The CDR3 sequence is 12 residues long. CDR1 is MGHDK and CDR2 is SYGVNS in the germline V gene. The DNA for the CDR3 is TGTGCCAGCGAACAGGGTGAAGCTGAAGCTTTCTTT. Translation gives CASEQGEAEAFF.

The chain joins TRBV7-9 to TRBJ2-3; TRBD2 might be the D (6 bases). Germline CDR1 and CDR2: SEHNR and FQNEAQ (reference sequence). V was clipped by 5 bases and J by 4 bases, with 16 bases between them. The CDR3 sequence is 15 residues long. The CDR3 sequence: CASSPGELAPDTQYF. In DNA form, the CDR3 reads TGTGCCAGCAGCCCGGGGGAGCTAGCCCCAGATACGCAGTATTTT.

The J gene is TRBJ2-7, the V gene TRBV11-2; D might be TRBD1 (6 bases). The germline V gene encodes CDR1 SGHAT and CDR2 FQNNGV. CDR3 length equals 14 residues. V gave up 5 bases and J gave up 0 bases, with 11 bases separating them. This CDR3 is CASSPGDTSYEQYF. Here the CDR3 DNA reads TGTGCCAGCAGCCCAGGGGACACCTCCTACGAGCAGTACTTC. Filled out from reference TRBV11-2 and TRBJ2-7, the complete variable domain reads EAGVAQSPRYKIIEKRQSVAFWCNPISGHATLYWYQQILGQGPKLLIQFQNNGVVDDSQLPKDRFSAERLKGVDSTLKIQPAKLEDSAVYLCASSPGDTSYEQYFGPGTRLTVT.

The V call is TRBV29-1, the J call TRBJ2-4; no clear D. The CDR3 totals 10 residues. The germline CDR1 and CDR2 sequences are SQVTM and ANQGSEA. The ends were cut back, 7 bases at V and 5 bases at J, with 6 bases in the middle. The CDR3 is CSATENIQYF. The CDR3 nucleotides are TGCAGCGCAACCGAAAACATTCAGTACTTC.

There are a few counts of this clonotype. The chain is built from TRBV14 and TRBJ1-2, with no clear D. There are 12 residues in the CDR3. CDR1 and CDR2 from the germline V gene are SGHDN and FVKESK. Trimming took off 3 bases at V and 10 bases at J, with 12 bases between the two ends. This CDR3 reads CASSHGIGYYTF. Here the CDR3 DNA reads TGTGCCAGCAGCCATGGAATAGGATACTACACCTTC.

The V call is TRBV20-1, the J call TRBJ2-2; no definite D call. The CDR3 has 13 amino acids. Germline V gene data show CDR1 as DFQATT and CDR2 as SNEGSKA (reference sequence). The V end was cut by 5 bases, the J end by 6 bases, with 13 bases between. CDR3 protein: CSARPRTAGELFF. The CDR3 region has the DNA TGCAGTGCTCGGCCCCGAACCGCCGGGGAGCTGTTTTTT.

Concerning this clonotype itself: At one of its ends the junction is not consistent with the germline gene, which may arise from a read error. The CDR3 spells CASSSTSGSVDTQYF. DNA of the CDR3: TGTGCTAGCAGCTCGACTAGCGGGAGTGTAGATACGCAGTATTTT. This chain uses TRBV7-7 with TRBJ2-3, with 12 positions matching TRBD2. Germline CDR1 is SSHAT and CDR2 is FNYEAQ (reference sequence). The CDR3 contains 15 residues.

There are a few counts of this clonotype. The chain is built from TRBV20-1 and TRBJ2-3; D possibly corresponds to TRBD2 (5 bases). Trimming stripped 3 bases from V and 4 bases from J, with 8 bases between. CDR1 and CDR2 (germline): DFQATT, SNEGSKA (reference sequence). CDR3 length equals 12 residues. In DNA, the CDR3 is TGCAGTGCTAGCGGGGTAGCAGATACGCAGTATTTT. Translation gives CSASGVADTQYF.

V usage is TRBV28 and J usage is TRBJ2-7; D uncertain. This CDR3 spans 12 amino acids. Germline CDR1 and CDR2: MDHEN and SYDVKM. With 7 bases removed from V and 0 bases from J, the gap between germline ends came to 7 bases. The CDR3 DNA is TGTGCCAGCAACAGTGGCTCCTACGAGCAGTACTTC. Amino acid sequence: CASNSGSYEQYF.

The chain links TRBV5-4 to TRBJ2-6; the D is unclear. The CDR3 contains 16 residues. V lost 2 bases to trimming and J lost 4 bases, with 13 bases between them. CDR1 SGHNT and CDR2 YYREEE come from the germline V gene (reference sequence). CDR3 sequence: CASSFIVGSGANVLTF. The DNA of the CDR3 is TGTGCCAGCAGCTTTATAGTCGGCTCGGGGGCCAACGTCCTGACTTTC.

V gene TRBV11-1 combines with J gene TRBJ2-1; D remains ambiguous. Germline CDR1 reads SGHAT; CDR2 reads FQDESV (reference sequence). There are 13 residues in the CDR3. The germline V and J ends were trimmed by 0 bases and 6 bases, with 6 bases remaining between them. DNA of the CDR3: TGTGCCAGCAGCTTAGCCCTATTCAATGAGCAGTTCTTC. This translates into CASSLALFNEQFF.

The chain employs TRBV6-5 and TRBJ1-1, with 8 bases aligning to TRBD1. The CDR3 contains 15 residues. J gave up 5 bases and V 0 bases, and 5 bases lay outside the gene matches. Germline CDR1 reads MNHEY; CDR2 reads SVGAGI. In nucleotides, the CDR3 is TGTGCCAGCAGTTACTCAGACAGGGGCAGTACTGAAGCTTTCTTT. Translating it yields CASSYSDRGSTEAFF.

The table lists this clonotype with a few counts. The chain uses TRBV12-3 or TRBV12-4 and TRBJ2-1, with D perhaps matching TRBD1 or TRBD2 (5 bases each). CDR3 length equals 13 residues. Between the trimmed V and J ends, which lost 7 bases and 6 bases, there was a span of 13 bases. In DNA, the CDR3 is TGTGCCAGCACCGCGCCGAGGGGCAATGAGCAGTTCTTC. Its translation: CASTAPRGNEQFF.

This clonotype was counted once. The rearrangement links TRBV7-9 to TRBJ1-2, with a tentative D call TRBD1 (5 bases). Germline V gives CDR1 SEHNR, CDR2 FQNEAQ (reference sequence). The length of the CDR3 is 13 residues. Between the trimmed V and J ends, which lost 4 bases and 6 bases, there was a span of 12 bases. The CDR3 nucleotides read TGTGCCAGCAGCTCCTTAGACAGAAATGGCTACACCTTC. Its protein product is CASSSLDRNGYTF.